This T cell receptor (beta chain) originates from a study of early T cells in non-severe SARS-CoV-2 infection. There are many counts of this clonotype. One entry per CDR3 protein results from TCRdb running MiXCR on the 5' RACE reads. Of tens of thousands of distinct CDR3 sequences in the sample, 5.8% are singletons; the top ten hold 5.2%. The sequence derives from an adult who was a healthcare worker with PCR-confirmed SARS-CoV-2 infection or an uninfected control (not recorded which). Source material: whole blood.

The CDR3 DNA reads TGTGCCAGCAGCCACCCAGTAGCCTCCTACGAGCAGTACTTC. Its translation: CASSHPVASYEQYF. The genes are TRBV7-9 and TRBJ2-7; D call uncertain. This CDR3 region has 14 residues. Germline CDR1 is SEHNR and CDR2 is FQNEAQ (reference sequence). Trimming cost V 5 bases and J 0 bases, with 11 bases left between them. The full variable domain, its missing parts supplied by reference TRBV7-9 and TRBJ2-7, is DTGVSQNPRHKITKRGQNVTFRCDPISEHNRLYWYRQTLGQGPEFLTYFQNEAQLEKSRLLSDRFSAERPKGSFSTLEIQRTEQGDSAMYLCASSHPVASYEQYFGPGTRLTVT.